This T cell receptor (beta chain) comes out of a study of human T cells and chemical hapten exposure. Time point here: patch test 2, 6 weeks after DPC sensitization. Treatment given: therapeutic diphenylcyclopropenone sensitization with weekly scalp DPC. Germline trimming cut 7 bases from V and 0 bases from J; bases unmatched to any gene: 4. The germline V gene encodes CDR1 KGHDR and CDR2 SFDVKD. This CDR3 contains 14 residues. TCRdb reprocessed the RACE reads with MiXCR, giving one entry per CDR3 protein. The table records more than 85,000 distinct CDR3 sequences, roughly 11% of them present only once. This clonotype occurred many times.

This TCR derives from a man aged 40-50 years with alopecia areata. Some clones in this sample may be carry-over from other donors' samples. This material consisted of whole blood, taken in connection with sensitization to the hapten diphenylcyclopropenone (DPC). The chain recombines TRBV24-1 with TRBJ1-1; 7 bases are a match to TRBD1. CDR3 DNA sequence: TGTGCCACCAGGCCTACAGGGGTGAACACTGAAGCTTTCTTT. This gives the protein CATRPTGVNTEAFF.